This TCR beta chain appears in the sequencing data of a study of blood T cell repertoires in COVID-19. Sequencing was performed with immunoSEQ multiplex PCR; in TCRdb, only in-frame clones are kept and a portion is missing. The repertoire consists of some 30,000 clones, with about 91% occurring once and the leading ten covering over 40%. The CDR3 contains 17 residues. CDR1 and CDR2 from the germline V gene are SGHNT and YYREEE (reference sequence). V lost 0 bases and J 2 bases, leaving 17 bases between the germline ends. This TCR was recovered from a human donor with acute or convalescent COVID-19. The donor label of this sample is uncertain. Sequenced input: peripheral blood. V and J are TRBV5-4 and TRBJ1-2; perhaps TRBD1 as D (5 bases). The CDR3 loop is CASSLEGRRGSNYGYTF. The CDR3 DNA sequence: TGTGCCAGCAGCTTGGAGGGCAGGAGGGGCTCAAACTATGGCTACACCTTC.